The clone carrying this T cell receptor (beta chain) was observed a few times. CDR3 size: 18 residues. V lost 2 bases to trimming and J lost 4 bases; unmatched junction nucleotides: 10. Germline V gene data show CDR1 as MNHEY and CDR2 as SVGAGI. This entry is derived from a study of blood T cells in healthy people across ages. Then a second PCR, running about 6 to 11 cycles, was carried out with a sample-barcoded 5' primer and a J-beta primer mix. From the 5' RACE reads, TCRdb called clonotypes with MiXCR, one entry per CDR3 protein. This table has 1,500,000 or so distinct CDR3 sequences, roughly 60% appearing once.

The sequencing sample was made of blood. This TCR came from a man in his late teens or twenties in good health. This chain joins TRBV6-5 and TRBJ2-1; the match to TRBD2 covers 11 bases. For the CDR3, the DNA is TGTGCCAGCAGTTACGGAAAGTATACTAGCGGGAGTTACAATGAGCAGTTCTTC. Protein product: CASSYGKYTSGSYNEQFF.